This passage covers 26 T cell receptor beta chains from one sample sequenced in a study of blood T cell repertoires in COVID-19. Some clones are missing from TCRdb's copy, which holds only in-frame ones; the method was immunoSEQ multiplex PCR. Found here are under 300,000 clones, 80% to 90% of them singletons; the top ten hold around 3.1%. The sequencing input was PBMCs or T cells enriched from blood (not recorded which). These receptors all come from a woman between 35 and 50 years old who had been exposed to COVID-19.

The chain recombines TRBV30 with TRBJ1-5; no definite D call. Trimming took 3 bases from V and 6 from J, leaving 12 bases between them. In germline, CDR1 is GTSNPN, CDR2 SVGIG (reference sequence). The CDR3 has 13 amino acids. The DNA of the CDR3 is TGTGCCTGGAGCGCTACCCATTTTCAGCCCCAGCATTTT. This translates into CAWSATHFQPQHF.

CDR3 loop: CASSELAGGLTGELFF. In nucleotides, the CDR3 is TGTGCCAGCAGCGAACTAGCGGGGGGTCTCACCGGGGAGCTGTTTTTT. J is TRBJ2-2 and V is TRBV9; 12 bases line up with TRBD2. V lost 3 bases and J lost 4; bases outside the gene matches: 4. Germline assignment: CDR1 SGDLS and CDR2 YYNGEE. The CDR3 is 16 residues long.

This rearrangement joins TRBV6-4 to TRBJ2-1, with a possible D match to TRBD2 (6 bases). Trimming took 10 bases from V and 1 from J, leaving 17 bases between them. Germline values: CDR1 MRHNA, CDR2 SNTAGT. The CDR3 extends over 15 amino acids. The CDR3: CATSVLSGSYNEQFF. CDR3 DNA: TGTGCCACCTCGGTCCTGAGCGGGTCCTACAATGAGCAGTTCTTC.

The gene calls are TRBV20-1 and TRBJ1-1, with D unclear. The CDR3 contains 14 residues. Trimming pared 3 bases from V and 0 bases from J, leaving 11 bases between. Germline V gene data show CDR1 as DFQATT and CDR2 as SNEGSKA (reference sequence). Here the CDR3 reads CSASPGNLNTEAFF. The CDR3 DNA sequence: TGCAGTGCTAGTCCGGGAAATTTGAACACTGAAGCTTTCTTT.

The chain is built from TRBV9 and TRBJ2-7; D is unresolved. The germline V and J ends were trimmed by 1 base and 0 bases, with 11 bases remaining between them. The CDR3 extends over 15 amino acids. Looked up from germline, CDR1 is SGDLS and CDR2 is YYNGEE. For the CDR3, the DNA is TGTGCCAGCAGCGTAACGAGTCAACCCTCCTACGAGCAGTACTTC. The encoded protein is CASSVTSQPSYEQYF.

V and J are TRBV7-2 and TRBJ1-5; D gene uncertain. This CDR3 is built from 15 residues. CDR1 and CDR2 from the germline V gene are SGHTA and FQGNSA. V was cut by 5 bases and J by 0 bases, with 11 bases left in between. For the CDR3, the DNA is TGTGCCAGCAGCCGCTTTAGTGATAGCAATCAGCCCCAGCATTTT. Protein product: CASSRFSDSNQPQHF.

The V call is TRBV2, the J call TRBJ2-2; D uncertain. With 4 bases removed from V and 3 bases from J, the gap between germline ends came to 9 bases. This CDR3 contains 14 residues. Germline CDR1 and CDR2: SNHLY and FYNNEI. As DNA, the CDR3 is TGTGCCAGCAGTGGGGCAGCCCACACCGGGGAGCTGTTTTTT. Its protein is CASSGAAHTGELFF.

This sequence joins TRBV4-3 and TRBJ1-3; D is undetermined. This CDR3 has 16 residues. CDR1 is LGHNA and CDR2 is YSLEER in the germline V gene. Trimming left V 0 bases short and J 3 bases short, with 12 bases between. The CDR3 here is CASSQDRGGSGNTIYF. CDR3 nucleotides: TGCGCCAGCAGCCAAGATCGTGGAGGGAGTGGAAACACCATATATTTT.

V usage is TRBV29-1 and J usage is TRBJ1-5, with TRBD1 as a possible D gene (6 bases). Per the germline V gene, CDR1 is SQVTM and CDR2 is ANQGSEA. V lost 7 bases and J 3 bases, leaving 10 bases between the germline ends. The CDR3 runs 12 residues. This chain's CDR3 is CSATGTNQPQHF. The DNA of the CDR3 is TGCAGCGCTACAGGGACCAATCAGCCCCAGCATTTT.

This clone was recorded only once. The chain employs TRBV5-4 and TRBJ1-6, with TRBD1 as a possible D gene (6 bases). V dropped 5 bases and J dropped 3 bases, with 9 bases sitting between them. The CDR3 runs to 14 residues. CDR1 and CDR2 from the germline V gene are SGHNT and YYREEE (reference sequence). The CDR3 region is CASRPGHYNSPLHF. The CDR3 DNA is TGTGCCAGCAGGCCGGGACACTATAATTCACCCCTCCACTTT. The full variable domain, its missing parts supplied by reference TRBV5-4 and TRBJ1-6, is ETGVTQSPTHLIKTRGQQVTLRCSSQSGHNTVSWYQQALGQGPQFIFQYYREEENGRGNFPPRFSGLQFPNYSSELNVNALELDDSALYLCASRPGHYNSPLHFGNGTRLTVT.

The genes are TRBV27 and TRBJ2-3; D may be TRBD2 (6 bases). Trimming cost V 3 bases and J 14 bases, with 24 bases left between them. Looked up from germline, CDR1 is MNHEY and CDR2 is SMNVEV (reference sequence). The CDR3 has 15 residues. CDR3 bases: TGTGCCAGCAGTTTGGAACCGGGAGTTGCAGGAGTTGGGTATTTT. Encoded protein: CASSLEPGVAGVGYF.

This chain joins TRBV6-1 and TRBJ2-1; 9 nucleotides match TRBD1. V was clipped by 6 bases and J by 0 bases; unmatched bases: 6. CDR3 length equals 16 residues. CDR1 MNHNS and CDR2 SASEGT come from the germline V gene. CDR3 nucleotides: TGTGCCAGCAGCGAAACAGGGGGCTTCTCCTACAATGAGCAGTTCTTC. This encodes CASSETGGFSYNEQFF.

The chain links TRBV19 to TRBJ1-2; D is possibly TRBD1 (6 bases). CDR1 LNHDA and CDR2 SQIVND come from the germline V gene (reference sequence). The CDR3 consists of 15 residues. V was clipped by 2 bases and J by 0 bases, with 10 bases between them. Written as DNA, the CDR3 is TGTGCCAGTAGTATATCACAGGGAGCTAACTATGGCTACACCTTC. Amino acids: CASSISQGANYGYTF.

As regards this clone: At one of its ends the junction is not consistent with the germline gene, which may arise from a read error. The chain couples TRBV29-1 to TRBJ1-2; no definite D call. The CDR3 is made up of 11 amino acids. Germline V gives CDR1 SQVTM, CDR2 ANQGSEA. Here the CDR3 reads CSVQELYGYTF. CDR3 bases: TGCAGCGTTCAAGAGCTATATGGCTACACCTTC.

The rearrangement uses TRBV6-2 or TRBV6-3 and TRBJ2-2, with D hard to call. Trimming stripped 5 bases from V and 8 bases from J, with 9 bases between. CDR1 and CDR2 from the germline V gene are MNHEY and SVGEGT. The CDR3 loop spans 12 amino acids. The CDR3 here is CASSLYPGELFF. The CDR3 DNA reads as TGTGCCAGCAGTCTATATCCGGGGGAGCTGTTTTTT.

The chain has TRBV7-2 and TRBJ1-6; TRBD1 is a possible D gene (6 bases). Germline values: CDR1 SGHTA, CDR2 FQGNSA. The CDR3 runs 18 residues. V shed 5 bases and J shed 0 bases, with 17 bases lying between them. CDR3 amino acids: CASSLDRHSSSYNSPLHF. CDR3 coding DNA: TGTGCCAGCAGCCTAGACAGGCACTCAAGCTCCTATAATTCACCCCTCCACTTT.

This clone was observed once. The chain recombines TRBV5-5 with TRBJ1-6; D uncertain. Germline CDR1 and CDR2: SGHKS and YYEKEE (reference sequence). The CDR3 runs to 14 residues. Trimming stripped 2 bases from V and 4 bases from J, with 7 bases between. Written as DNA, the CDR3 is TGTGCCAGCAGCTTATCACTATATAATTCACCCCTCCACTTT. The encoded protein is CASSLSLYNSPLHF.

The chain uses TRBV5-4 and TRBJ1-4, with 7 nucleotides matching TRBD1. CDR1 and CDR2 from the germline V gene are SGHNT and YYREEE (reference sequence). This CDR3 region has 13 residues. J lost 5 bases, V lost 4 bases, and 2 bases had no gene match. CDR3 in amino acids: CASSDRANEKLFF. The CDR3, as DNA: TGTGCCAGCAGCGACAGGGCAAATGAAAAACTGTTTTTT.

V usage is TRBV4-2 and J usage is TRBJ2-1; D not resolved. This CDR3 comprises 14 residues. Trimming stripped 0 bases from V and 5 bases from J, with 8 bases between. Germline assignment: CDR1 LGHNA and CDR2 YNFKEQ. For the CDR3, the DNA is TGTGCCAGCAGCCAAGAGCTTCGGGACAATGAGCAGTTCTTC. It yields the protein CASSQELRDNEQFF.

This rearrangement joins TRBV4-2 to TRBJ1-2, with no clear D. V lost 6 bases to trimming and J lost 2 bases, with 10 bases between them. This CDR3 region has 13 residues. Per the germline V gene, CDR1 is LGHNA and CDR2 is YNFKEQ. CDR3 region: CASSNLENYGYTF. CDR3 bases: TGTGCCAGCAGTAACCTCGAGAACTATGGCTACACCTTC.

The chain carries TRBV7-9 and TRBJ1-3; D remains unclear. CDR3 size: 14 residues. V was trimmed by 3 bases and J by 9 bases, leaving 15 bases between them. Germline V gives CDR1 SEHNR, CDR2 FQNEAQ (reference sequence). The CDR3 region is CASSLTSLGSTIYF. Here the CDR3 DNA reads TGTGCCAGCAGCTTGACTAGCCTCGGTAGCACCATATATTTT.

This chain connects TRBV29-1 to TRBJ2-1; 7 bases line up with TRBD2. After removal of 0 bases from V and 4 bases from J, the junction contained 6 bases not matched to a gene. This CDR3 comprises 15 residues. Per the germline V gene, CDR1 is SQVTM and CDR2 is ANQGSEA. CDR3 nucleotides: TGCAGCGTTGAAGATCGCGGGGGAGCATACAATGAGCAGTTCTTC. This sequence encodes CSVEDRGGAYNEQFF.

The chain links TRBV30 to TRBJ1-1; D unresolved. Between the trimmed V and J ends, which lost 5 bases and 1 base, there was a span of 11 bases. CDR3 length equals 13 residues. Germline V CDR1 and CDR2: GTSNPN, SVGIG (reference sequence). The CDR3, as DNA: TGTGCCTGGCGCACCGGGAGGAACACTGAAGCTTTCTTT. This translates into CAWRTGRNTEAFF.

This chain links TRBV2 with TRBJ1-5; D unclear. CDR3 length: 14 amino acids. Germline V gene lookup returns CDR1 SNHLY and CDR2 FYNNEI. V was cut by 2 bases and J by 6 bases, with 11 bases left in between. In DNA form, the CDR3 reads TGTGCCAGCAGTGAAAACAGTGTCACTCAGCCCCAGCATTTT. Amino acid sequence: CASSENSVTQPQHF.

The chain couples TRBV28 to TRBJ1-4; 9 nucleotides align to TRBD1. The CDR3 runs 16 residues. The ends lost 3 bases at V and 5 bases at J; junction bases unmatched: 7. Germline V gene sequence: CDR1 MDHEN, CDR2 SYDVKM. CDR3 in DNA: TGTGCCAGCAGTTTCCCCACAGGGGGCAGGAATGAAAAACTGTTTTTT. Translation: CASSFPTGGRNEKLFF.

CDR3 nucleotides: TGTGCCAGCAGCCAAGAACCCCACTCCCCGCTAATCTCTTACGAGCAGTACGTC. Its translation: CASSQEPHSPLISYEQYV. This chain connects TRBV4-2 to TRBJ2-7; D remains ambiguous. Germline assignment: CDR1 LGHNA and CDR2 YNFKEQ. The V gene lost 0 bases and the J gene lost 4 bases, with 22 bases spanning the gap. The CDR3 loop spans 18 amino acids.